This T cell receptor (beta chain) was observed in a study of T cells in narcolepsy. Sequenced by immunoSEQ multiplex PCR; TCRdb stores in-frame clones only, minus some. The sample lists approximately 35,000 clones, about nine tenths occurring once. The CDR3 is made up of 13 amino acids. In germline, CDR1 is SGHAT, CDR2 FQNNGV. Trimming cost V 0 bases and J 8 bases, with 10 bases left between them. The chain joins TRBV11-2 to TRBJ1-2; D remains ambiguous. The sequence was obtained from a human donor with narcolepsy. The sample was CD45RA- memory CD4+ T cells from PBMCs. CDR3 in amino acids: CASSLDGLIGYTF. The CDR3 DNA is TGTGCCAGCAGCTTAGATGGGCTCATCGGCTACACCTTC.